The 4 T cell receptor beta chains below all came from one sample that was sequenced in a study of T-cell reconstitution after alpha-beta-depleted transplantation in children. Unique molecular identifiers were incorporated when the TCRbeta library was constructed. MiXCR was run by TCRdb on the PCR reads, yielding one entry per CDR3 protein. Found here are 550,000 to 800,000 distinct CDR3 sequences, about 12% of them singletons; the top ten hold 0.75% to 0.85%. The sample consisted of PBMCs, taken before TCRalphabeta/CD19-depleted stem cell transplant. These receptors were obtained from a girl between 2 and 10 years old with congenital amegakaryocytic thrombocytopenia, due to receive a stem cell transplant.

This clonotype was observed many times. The chain couples TRBV20-1 to TRBJ1-6; 7 bases are shared with TRBD1. Losses at the gene ends were 2 bases for V and 4 bases for J; bases not matched to a gene: 2. This CDR3 has 14 residues. CDR1 DFQATT and CDR2 SNEGSKA come from the germline V gene (reference sequence). Here the CDR3 DNA reads TGCAGTGCTAGACGGGGACAGTATAATTCACCCCTCCACTTT. Amino acid sequence: CSARRGQYNSPLHF.

The table lists this clonotype with many counts. The rearrangement joins TRBV12-3 or TRBV12-4 to TRBJ2-1; 7 nucleotides line up with TRBD2. The CDR3 spans 15 residues. With V trimmed by 5 bases and J by 3 bases, 7 bases remained unmatched. The CDR3 sequence is CASSRGAGVYNEQFF. The DNA for the CDR3 is TGTGCCAGCAGTCGGGGCGCGGGAGTCTACAATGAGCAGTTCTTC.

J is TRBJ2-3 and V is TRBV18; D unclear. There are 12 residues in the CDR3. The germline CDR1 and CDR2 sequences are KGHSH and LQKENI. The V end was cut by 3 bases, the J end by 4 bases, with 5 bases between. The CDR3 DNA reads as TGTGCCAGCTCACCTATCCCAGATACGCAGTATTTT. It codes for CASSPIPDTQYF.

This clonotype was recorded at least ten times. This sequence joins TRBV12-3 or TRBV12-4 and TRBJ2-3; TRBD1 is a possible D gene (5 bases). Trimming stripped 4 bases from V and 0 bases from J, with 20 bases between. The CDR3 extends over 18 amino acids. The chain's CDR3 is CASSWVDTLQPSTDTQYF. CDR3 nucleotides: TGTGCCAGCAGTTGGGTGGACACTCTTCAACCTAGCACAGATACGCAGTATTTT.